A single sample gave rise to the 17 T cell receptor beta chains below, sequenced in a study of long-term antiretroviral therapy in people with HIV. Researchers ran immunoSEQ v3.0 at survey level. Sequencing used immunoSEQ multiplex PCR; TCRdb keeps in-frame clones, though not all of them. The sample holds 20,000 to 30,000 clones, approximately 81% seen once. The input for sequencing was unsorted PBMCs, taken at the start of antiretroviral therapy, before treatment. These TCRs come from a woman under 30 with HIV.

V usage is TRBV7-9 and J usage is TRBJ1-1; D unresolved. The CDR3 consists of 14 residues. The V and J ends lost 1 base and 1 base respectively, with 7 bases between them. Germline V gene sequence: CDR1 SEHNR, CDR2 FQNEAQ (reference sequence). CDR3 in DNA: TGTGCCAGCAGCTTAGTCCCACCGAACACTGAAGCTTTCTTT. Translated: CASSLVPPNTEAFF.

This sequence joins TRBV9 and TRBJ2-5; D possibly matches TRBD1 or TRBD2 (7 bases each). CDR1 SGDLS and CDR2 YYNGEE come from the germline V gene. The V end lost 4 bases, the J end lost 5 bases, and 24 bases lay between the germline ends. The CDR3 has 17 amino acids. In nucleotides, the CDR3 is TGTGCCAGCAGCCTCGGTTTAGGGGGCGGGGGTTTGGAGACCCAGTACTTC. Translation gives CASSLGLGGGGLETQYF. Full variable domain (rest looked up from reference TRBV9 and TRBJ2-5): DSGVTQTPKHLITATGQRVTLRCSPRSGDLSVYWYQQSLDQGLQFLIQYYNGEERAKGNILERFSAQQFPDLHSELNLSSLELGDSALYFCASSLGLGGGGLETQYFGPGTRLLVL.

The chain links TRBV27 to TRBJ1-5; D gene uncertain. The V gene lost 4 bases and the J gene lost 6 bases, with 10 bases spanning the gap. Germline-derived CDR1 and CDR2 are MNHEY and SMNVEV (reference sequence). This CDR3 has 13 residues. CDR3 DNA sequence: TGTGCCAGCAGTTCGACACGTGGTCAGCCCCAGCATTTT. Protein: CASSSTRGQPQHF.

The V call is TRBV18, the J call TRBJ2-7; the match to TRBD1 covers 9 bases. CDR1 is KGHSH and CDR2 is LQKENI in the germline V gene. This CDR3 has 16 amino acids. V shed 6 bases, J shed 2 bases, and the junction held 11 bases outside the gene matches. The CDR3 sequence is CASSPYRTGVPYEQYF. For the CDR3, the DNA is TGTGCCAGCTCTCCTTACCGGACAGGGGTCCCCTACGAGCAGTACTTC.

This clone has just one count. The chain employs TRBV7-6 and TRBJ2-5; 7 positions agree with TRBD2. Germline values: CDR1 SGHVS, CDR2 FNYEAQ. After removal of 5 bases from V and 2 bases from J, the junction contained 8 bases not matched to a gene. The CDR3 sequence is 15 residues long. The CDR3 sequence: CASSPVGGVQETQYF. For the CDR3, the DNA is TGTGCCAGCAGCCCCGTGGGGGGGGTACAAGAGACCCAGTACTTC.

The chain carries TRBV2 and TRBJ1-5, with D unresolved. V dropped 7 bases and J dropped 2 bases, with 6 bases sitting between them. The germline V gene encodes CDR1 SNHLY and CDR2 FYNNEI. The CDR3 has 12 amino acids. Here the CDR3 reads CASKAGNQPQHF. CDR3 bases: TGTGCCAGCAAAGCGGGCAATCAGCCCCAGCATTTT.

The chain is built from TRBV28 and TRBJ1-1; D perhaps matches TRBD1 (6 bases). The ends were cut back, 8 bases at V and 0 bases at J, with 16 bases in the middle. The CDR3 extends over 15 amino acids. Germline loops: CDR1 MDHEN, CDR2 SYDVKM. This chain's CDR3 is CASDERGRLNTEAFF. In nucleotides, the CDR3 is TGTGCCAGCGACGAACGGGGGCGGTTGAACACTGAAGCTTTCTTT.

This chain links TRBV4-3 with TRBJ1-6, with D unclear. The CDR3 spans 15 residues. CDR1 is LGHNA, CDR2 YSLEER, per germline. Trimming took off 0 bases at V and 10 bases at J, with 13 bases between the two ends. This CDR3 reads CASSQEGKAGSPLHF. CDR3 sequence (DNA): TGCGCCAGCAGCCAAGAGGGGAAGGCCGGATCACCCCTCCACTTT.

J is TRBJ2-5 and V is TRBV6-1; the D is unclear. V was pared by 0 bases and J by 2 bases, with 10 bases between. Germline V gives CDR1 MNHNS, CDR2 SASEGT. This CDR3 is 15 amino acids long. DNA for the CDR3: TGTGCCAGCAGTGAAGCCTACATTGGACAAGAGACCCAGTACTTC. This translates into CASSEAYIGQETQYF.

J is TRBJ1-1 and V is TRBV5-6; TRBD1 matches 8 bases. Germline trimming cut 5 bases from V and 6 bases from J; bases unmatched to any gene: 3. This CDR3 is 12 amino acids long. From germline, CDR1 is SGHDT and CDR2 YYEEEE. In DNA form, the CDR3 reads TGTGCCAGCAGACAGGGGGGCGCTGAAGCTTTCTTT. Amino acids: CASRQGGAEAFF.

The CDR3, as DNA: TGTGCCAGCAGGCGGGAAGATGAGCAGTTCTTC. Its translation: CASRREDEQFF. The rearrangement links TRBV2 to TRBJ2-1, with a weak D call TRBD2 (6 bases). The CDR3 is 11 residues long. The germline CDR1 and CDR2 sequences are SNHLY and FYNNEI. V gave up 6 bases and J gave up 8 bases, with 8 bases separating them.

The V gene is TRBV5-6, the J gene TRBJ1-1; D is possibly TRBD1 (6 bases). Germline-derived CDR1 and CDR2 are SGHDT and YYEEEE. Trimming cost V 3 bases and J 5 bases, with 14 bases left between them. The CDR3 has 14 residues. The CDR3 bases are TGTGCCAGCAGCTCAACTGACAGGTGGACTGAAGCTTTCTTT. It codes for CASSSTDRWTEAFF. Using reference TRBV5-6 and TRBJ1-1 for the parts outside the CDR3, the full variable domain is DAGVTQSPTHLIKTRGQQVTLRCSPKSGHDTVSWYQQALGQGPQFIFQYYEEEERQRGNFPDRFSGHQFPNYSSELNVNALLLGDSALYLCASSSTDRWTEAFFGQGTRLTVV.

This chain joins TRBV6-5 and TRBJ2-7; D unresolved. There are 14 residues in the CDR3. CDR1 MNHEY and CDR2 SVGAGI come from the germline V gene. V lost 5 bases and J lost 5, with 16 bases in between. For the CDR3, the DNA is TGTGCCAGCAGTCCCCAGGCTCTACTCCACGAGCAGTACTTC. This gives the protein CASSPQALLHEQYF.

In this sample, this clone turned up once. CDR3 coding DNA: TGTGCCAGCAGCTTGGTAGAGCGGGGGGCCGGCACAGATACGCAGTATTTT. Translated: CASSLVERGAGTDTQYF. The gene calls are TRBV5-4 and TRBJ2-3; 9 nucleotides agree with TRBD2. V lost 0 bases to trimming and J lost 1 base; unmatched junction nucleotides: 6. Per germline, CDR1 SGHNT and CDR2 YYREEE (reference sequence). This CDR3 contains 17 residues.

The chain is built from TRBV27 and TRBJ1-1; D is perhaps TRBD1 (5 bases). The CDR3 consists of 14 residues. Trimming stripped 2 bases from V and 0 bases from J, with 7 bases between. Germline CDR1 reads MNHEY; CDR2 reads SMNVEV (reference sequence). Here the CDR3 DNA reads TGTGCCAGCAGTTTAAAACAGGTGAACACTGAAGCTTTCTTT. This encodes CASSLKQVNTEAFF.

This clone was recorded once. V and J are TRBV10-3 and TRBJ2-6; 7 nucleotides match TRBD1. With 3 bases clipped from V and 4 bases from J, the junction kept 6 bases outside the gene matches. Per the germline V gene, CDR1 is ENHRY and CDR2 is SYGVKD. This CDR3 is built from 16 residues. The CDR3 nucleotides read TGTGCCATCAGTGAAGACAGGGACACGGGGGCCAACGTCCTGACTTTC. This codes for CAISEDRDTGANVLTF.

The V gene is TRBV7-2, the J gene TRBJ1-5, with D perhaps matching TRBD1 (6 bases). Trimming stripped 5 bases from V and 5 bases from J, with 10 bases between. CDR1 is SGHTA and CDR2 is FQGNSA in the germline V gene. The CDR3 runs to 13 residues. CDR3 in DNA: TGTGCCAGCAGCCTAAGACAGGATCAGCCCCAGCATTTT. This codes for CASSLRQDQPQHF.